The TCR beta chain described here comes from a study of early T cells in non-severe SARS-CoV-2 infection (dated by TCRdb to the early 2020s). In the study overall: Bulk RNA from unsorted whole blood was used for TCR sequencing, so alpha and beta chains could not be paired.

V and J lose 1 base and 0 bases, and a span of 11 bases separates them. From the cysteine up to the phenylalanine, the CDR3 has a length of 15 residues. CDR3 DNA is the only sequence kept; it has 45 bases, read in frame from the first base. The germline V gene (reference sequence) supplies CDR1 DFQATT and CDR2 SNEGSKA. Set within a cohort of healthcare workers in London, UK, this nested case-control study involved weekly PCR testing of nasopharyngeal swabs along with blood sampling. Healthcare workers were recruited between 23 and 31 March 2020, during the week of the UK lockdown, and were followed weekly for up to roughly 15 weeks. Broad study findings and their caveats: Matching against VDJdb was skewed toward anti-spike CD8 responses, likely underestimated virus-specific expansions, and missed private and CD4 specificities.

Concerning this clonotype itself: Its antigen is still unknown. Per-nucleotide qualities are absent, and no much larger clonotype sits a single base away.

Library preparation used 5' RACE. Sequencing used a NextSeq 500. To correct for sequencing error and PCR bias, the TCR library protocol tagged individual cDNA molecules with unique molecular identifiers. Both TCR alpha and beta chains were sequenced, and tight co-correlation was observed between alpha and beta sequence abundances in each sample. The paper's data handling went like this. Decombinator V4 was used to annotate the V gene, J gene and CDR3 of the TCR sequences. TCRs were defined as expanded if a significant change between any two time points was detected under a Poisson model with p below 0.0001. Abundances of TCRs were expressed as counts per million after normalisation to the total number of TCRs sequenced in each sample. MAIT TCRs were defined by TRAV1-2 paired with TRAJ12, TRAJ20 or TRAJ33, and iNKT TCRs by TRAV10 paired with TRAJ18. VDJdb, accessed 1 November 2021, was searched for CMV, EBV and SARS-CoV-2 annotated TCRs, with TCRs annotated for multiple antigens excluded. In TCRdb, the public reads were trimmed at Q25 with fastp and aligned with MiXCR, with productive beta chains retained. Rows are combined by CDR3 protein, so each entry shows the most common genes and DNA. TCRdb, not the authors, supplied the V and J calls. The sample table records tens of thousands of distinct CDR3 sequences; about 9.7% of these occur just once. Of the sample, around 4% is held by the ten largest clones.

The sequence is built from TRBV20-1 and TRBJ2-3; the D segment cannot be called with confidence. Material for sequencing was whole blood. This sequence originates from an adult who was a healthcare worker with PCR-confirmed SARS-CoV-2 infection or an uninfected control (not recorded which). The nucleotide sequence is TGCAGTGCTAGAGGTGGCGGCCCTAGCACAGATACGCAGTATTTT. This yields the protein CSARGGGPSTDTQYF.